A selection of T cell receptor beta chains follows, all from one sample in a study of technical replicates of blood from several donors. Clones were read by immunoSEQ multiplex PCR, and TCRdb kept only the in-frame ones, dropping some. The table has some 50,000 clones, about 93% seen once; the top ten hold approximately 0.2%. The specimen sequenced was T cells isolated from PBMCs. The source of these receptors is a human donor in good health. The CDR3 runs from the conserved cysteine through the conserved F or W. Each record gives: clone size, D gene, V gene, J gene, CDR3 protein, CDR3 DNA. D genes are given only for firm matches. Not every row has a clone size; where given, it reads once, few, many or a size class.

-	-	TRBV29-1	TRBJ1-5	CSVSWGENQPQHF	TGCAGCGTTTCTTGGGGGGAGAATCAGCCCCAGCATTTT
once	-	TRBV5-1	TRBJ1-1	CASSLVGVVTEAFF	TGCGCCAGCAGCTTGGTAGGGGTCGTCACTGAAGCTTTCTTT
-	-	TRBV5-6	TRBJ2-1	CASSYEYNEQFF	TGTGCCAGCAGCTACGAGTACAATGAGCAGTTCTTC
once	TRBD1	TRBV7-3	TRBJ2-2	CASRPGQGPSGELFF	TGTGCCAGCAGACCCGGACAGGGTCCCTCCGGGGAGCTGTTTTTT
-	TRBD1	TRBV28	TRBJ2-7	CASSPGTGSPSYEQYF	TGTGCCAGCAGTCCCGGGACAGGGTCCCCCTCCTACGAGCAGTACTTC
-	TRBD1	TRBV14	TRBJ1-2	CASSHTPTGDYGYTF	TGTGCCAGCAGCCACACCCCGACAGGGGACTATGGCTACACCTTC
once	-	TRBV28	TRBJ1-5	CASHRVIDQPQHF	TGTGCCAGCCACAGGGTTATCGATCAGCCCCAGCATTTT
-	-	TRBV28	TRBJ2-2	CASRGAPSNTGELFF	TGTGCCAGCAGGGGCGCCCCCTCGAACACCGGGGAGCTGTTTTTT
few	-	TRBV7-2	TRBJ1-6	CASSSRGAGNNSPLHF	TGTGCCAGCAGCTCCCGGGGGGCGGGGAATAATTCACCCCTCCACTTT
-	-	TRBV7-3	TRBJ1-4	CASNGGVFF	TGTGCCAGCAACGGGGGGGTGTTTTTT
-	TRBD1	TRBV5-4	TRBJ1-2	CASSGNRDRGLHGYTF	TGTGCCAGCAGCGGAAACCGGGACAGGGGGCTCCATGGCTACACCTTC
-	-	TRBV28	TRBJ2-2	CASSFRLAYSGELFF	TGTGCCAGCAGTTTTAGGCTAGCGTATTCCGGGGAGCTGTTTTTT
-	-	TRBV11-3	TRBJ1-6	CASSQQQNSPLHF	TGTGCCAGCAGCCAACAGCAGAATTCACCCCTCCACTTT
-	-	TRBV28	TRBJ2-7	CASSRTVPYEQYF	TGTGCCAGCAGCCGGACAGTGCCCTACGAGCAGTACTTC
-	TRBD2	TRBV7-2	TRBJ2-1	CASSQTSVSYNEQFF	TGTGCCAGCAGCCAAACTAGCGTCTCCTACAATGAGCAGTTCTTC
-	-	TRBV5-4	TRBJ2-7	CASSFLTTSGYEQYF	TGTGCCAGCAGCTTCCTGACAACATCAGGCTACGAGCAGTACTTC
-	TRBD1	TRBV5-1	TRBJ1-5	CASSPGQTYSNQPQHF	TGCGCCAGCTCGCCGGGACAGACTTATAGCAATCAGCCCCAGCATTTT
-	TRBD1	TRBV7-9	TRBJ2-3	CASSLVGGTGGTDTQYF	TGTGCCAGCAGCTTAGTAGGAGGAACAGGGGGGACAGATACGCAGTATTTT
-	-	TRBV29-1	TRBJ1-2	CSVPPGHGIYGYTF	TGCAGCGTTCCGCCGGGACACGGAATCTATGGCTACACCTTC
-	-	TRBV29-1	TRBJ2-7	CSVEEAGAYEQYF	TGCAGCGTTGAAGAGGCAGGTGCCTACGAGCAGTACTTC
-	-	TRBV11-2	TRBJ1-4	CASSFSSANEKLFF	TGTGCCAGCAGCTTCTCCTCGGCTAATGAAAAACTGTTTTTT
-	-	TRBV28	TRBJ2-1	CASSPLLDLVNEQFF	TGTGCCAGCAGTCCTCTTCTCGACCTAGTCAATGAGCAGTTCTTC
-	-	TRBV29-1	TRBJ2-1	CSVDPHCGNQVLPNEQFF	TGCAGCGTTGATCCCCACTGTGGTAACCAGGTGCTTCCCAATGAGCAGTTCTTC